The 16 T cell receptor beta chains in this list originate from one sample, sequenced in a study of blood T cell repertoires in COVID-19. The assay was immunoSEQ multiplex PCR, and TCRdb's table has in-frame clones only and misses some. This table holds 55,000 to 65,000 clones, 75% to 95% found once. Source material: peripheral blood. Every receptor here comes from a man in his sixties with acute or convalescent COVID-19.

The chain links TRBV19 to TRBJ2-1; the D gene is possibly TRBD2 (6 bases). Germline V gene sequence: CDR1 LNHDA, CDR2 SQIVND (reference sequence). This CDR3 is built from 15 residues. Deletions cut 6 bases from V and 6 bases from J, with 18 bases between. DNA for the CDR3: TGTGCCAGTAGCCAGAAGCGGGCTGAAAGCAATGAGCAGTTCTTC. Its protein is CASSQKRAESNEQFF.

The chain has TRBV7-9 and TRBJ2-5, with a tentative D call TRBD2 (5 bases). This CDR3 contains 14 residues. Deletions cut 5 bases from V and 4 bases from J, with 14 bases between. The germline V gene encodes CDR1 SEHNR and CDR2 FQNEAQ (reference sequence). The CDR3 DNA reads as TGTGCCAGCAGCCCACCCCCGGGAAGAGAGACCCAGTACTTC. Translated, it gives CASSPPPGRETQYF.

The genes are TRBV7-9 and TRBJ1-3; D may be TRBD1 (6 bases). V gave up 5 bases and J gave up 2 bases, with 19 bases separating them. CDR1 SEHNR and CDR2 FQNEAQ come from the germline V gene (reference sequence). This CDR3 has 17 residues. As DNA, the CDR3 is TGTGCCAGCAGCCAAGAAAAAGGCGGGGGGCCTGGAAACACCATATATTTT. It codes for CASSQEKGGGPGNTIYF.

The gene calls are TRBV4-1 and TRBJ2-7; D might be TRBD2 (5 bases). The germline CDR1 and CDR2 sequences are MGHRA and YSYEKL. This CDR3 is 13 amino acids long. V lost 0 bases and J 3 bases, leaving 6 bases between the germline ends. CDR3 bases: TGCGCCAGCAGCCAAGATCGGGACTACGAGCAGTACTTC. Protein product: CASSQDRDYEQYF.

This clone was seen a single time. V and J are TRBV7-9 and TRBJ2-7, with 10 bases lining up with TRBD2. V lost 4 bases and J lost 3; bases outside the gene matches: 12. Germline lookup yields CDR1 SEHNR and CDR2 FQNEAQ (reference sequence). The CDR3 spans 17 residues. CDR3: CASSSSCRAGGGYEQYF. The CDR3 DNA reads TGTGCCAGCAGCTCCTCCTGTCGAGCGGGAGGGGGCTACGAGCAGTACTTC. Combining the CDR3 with reference TRBV7-9 and TRBJ2-7 gives the whole variable domain DTGVSQNPRHKITKRGQNVTFRCDPISEHNRLYWYRQTLGQGPEFLTYFQNEAQLEKSRLLSDRFSAERPKGSFSTLEIQRTEQGDSAMYLCASSSSCRAGGGYEQYFGPGTRLTVT.

This rearrangement joins TRBV5-5 to TRBJ2-7; 8 bases match TRBD2. V trimming: 4 bases; J trimming: 0 bases; junction bases outside the gene matches: 6. This CDR3 is 15 amino acids long. The V gene's germline CDR1 is SGHKS and CDR2 YYEKEE (reference sequence). The chain's CDR3 is CASSTPGGYSYEQYF. The CDR3 bases are TGTGCCAGCAGCACCCCGGGGGGGTACTCCTACGAGCAGTACTTC.

CDR3 bases: TGTGCCAGCAGCACTAACAGGGGGCGCGGGAATGAGCAGTTCTTC. This codes for CASSTNRGRGNEQFF. This chain links TRBV27 with TRBJ2-1, with 9 bases aligning to TRBD1. V lost 6 bases, J lost 7 bases, and 10 bases stayed unmatched. The germline gives CDR1 MNHEY, CDR2 SMNVEV (reference sequence). The CDR3 length is 15 residues.

The sample holds one count of this clone. CDR3 nucleotide sequence: TGTGCCAGCAGCTTACCGGGACTAGCGGGGAAGGGGGGTTACGAGCAGTACTTC. It yields the protein CASSLPGLAGKGGYEQYF. This chain uses TRBV7-3 with TRBJ2-7; 13 positions agree with TRBD2. CDR3 size: 18 residues. Germline V CDR1 and CDR2: SGHTA, FQGTGA. Trimming took 2 bases from V and 4 from J; bases not matched to a gene: 11.

The chain has TRBV5-1 and TRBJ1-2; 8 positions agree with TRBD1. V lost 4 bases to trimming and J lost 2 bases; unmatched junction nucleotides: 10. This CDR3 spans 16 amino acids. CDR1 SGHRS and CDR2 YFSETQ come from the germline V gene. The chain's CDR3 is CASSNDGQGQNYGYTF. The CDR3 DNA follows: TGCGCCAGCAGCAACGACGGACAGGGACAGAACTATGGCTACACCTTC.

This clone was detected once. This chain uses TRBV3-1 (or the pseudogene TRBV3-2) with TRBJ1-1; TRBD1 might be the D (6 bases). Trimming took 5 bases from V and 5 from J, leaving 15 bases between them. This CDR3 has 14 amino acids. Per the germline V gene, CDR1 is LGHDT and CDR2 is YNNKEL (reference sequence). The CDR3: CASSIPGQRTEAFF. The CDR3, as DNA: TGTGCCAGCAGCATTCCGGGACAAAGGACTGAAGCTTTCTTT.

V gene TRBV19 combines with J gene TRBJ2-7; 7 bases align to TRBD1. V lost 2 bases, J lost 4 bases, and 5 bases stayed unmatched. In germline, CDR1 is LNHDA, CDR2 SQIVND (reference sequence). The CDR3 runs 14 residues. CDR3 nucleotide sequence: TGTGCCAGTAGTATAAACAGGGGCTCATACGAGCAGTACTTC. It codes for CASSINRGSYEQYF.

About this clone itself: At the DNA level, this CDR3 is encoded by other sequences in the same sample as well. The chain couples TRBV28 to TRBJ2-2, with 9 bases fitting TRBD2. Germline V lookup: CDR1 MDHEN, CDR2 SYDVKM. This CDR3 is 14 amino acids long. After removal of 5 bases from V and 6 bases from J, the junction contained 4 bases not matched to a gene. CDR3 DNA: TGTGCCAGCAGTCCGGGACTAGCTGCCGGGGAGCTGTTTTTT. Translated: CASSPGLAAGELFF.

V and J are TRBV11-3 and TRBJ1-2, with TRBD1 matching 10 bases. Losses at the gene ends were 2 bases for V and 2 bases for J; bases not matched to a gene: 8. Germline V gives CDR1 SGHNT, CDR2 YENEEA. The CDR3 runs to 17 residues. The CDR3 reads CASSLRLGTGANYGYTF. CDR3 nucleotide sequence: TGTGCCAGCAGCTTAAGGTTGGGGACAGGGGCCAACTATGGCTACACCTTC.

This clone was picked up a small number of times. The chain carries TRBV6-5 and TRBJ1-2, with D possibly matching TRBD1 (6 bases). CDR3 size: 14 residues. Germline values: CDR1 MNHEY, CDR2 SVGAGI. Between the trimmed V and J ends, which lost 2 bases and 4 bases, there was a span of 11 bases. The CDR3 DNA follows: TGTGCCAGCAGTTACGAGGACAGCATCTATGGCTACACCTTC. It encodes CASSYEDSIYGYTF.

The gene calls are TRBV7-3 and TRBJ2-1; possible D gene TRBD1, 6 bases. V was shortened by 1 base and J by 8 bases, with 12 bases between the two germline ends. This CDR3 has 14 amino acids. Germline CDR1 SGHTA, CDR2 FQGTGA. The CDR3 coding sequence is TGTGCCAGCAGCTTAAGCAGGGGTAGGTATGAGCAGTTCTTC. Its protein is CASSLSRGRYEQFF.

V and J are TRBV5-1 and TRBJ2-3; 7 bases fit TRBD1. Germline CDR1 is SGHRS and CDR2 is YFSETQ. V was pared by 4 bases and J by 6 bases, with 8 bases of the junction left unmatched. The CDR3 spans 14 residues. This CDR3 is CASSLDRALDTQYF. The CDR3 coding sequence is TGCGCCAGCAGCCTAGACAGGGCTCTGGATACGCAGTATTTT.